This T cell receptor (beta chain) derives from a study of blood T cell repertoires in COVID-19. Study context: From the United States, Italy and Spain came samples of acute and convalescent COVID-19. PBMCs, B-cell-depleted T cells, or T cells were the source of the cDNA or gDNA that made up the material.

Per the original data handling: The authors estimated nucleated cell counts from reference gene primer amplification. Using immunoSEQ multiplex PCR, the repertoire was profiled, and TCRdb retains in-frame clones only, with some absent. D and trimming were read from the DNA, whereas the V and J calls and clone size are those reported in that table. The table lists more than 250,000 clones, around 86% of them singletons. This CDR3 comprises 15 residues. Germline-derived CDR1 and CDR2 are KGHSH and LQKENI. Trimming took off 3 bases at V and 14 bases at J, with 20 bases between the two ends. The TCR sequence derives from a man younger than 35 with active or convalescent COVID-19. The rearrangement uses TRBV18 and TRBJ1-6, with D possibly matching TRBD1 (5 bases). Sequencing was performed on peripheral blood. This CDR3 reads CASSPATGTPWALHF. In DNA, the CDR3 is TGTGCCAGCTCACCGGCTACAGGAACCCCTTGGGCCCTCCACTTT.